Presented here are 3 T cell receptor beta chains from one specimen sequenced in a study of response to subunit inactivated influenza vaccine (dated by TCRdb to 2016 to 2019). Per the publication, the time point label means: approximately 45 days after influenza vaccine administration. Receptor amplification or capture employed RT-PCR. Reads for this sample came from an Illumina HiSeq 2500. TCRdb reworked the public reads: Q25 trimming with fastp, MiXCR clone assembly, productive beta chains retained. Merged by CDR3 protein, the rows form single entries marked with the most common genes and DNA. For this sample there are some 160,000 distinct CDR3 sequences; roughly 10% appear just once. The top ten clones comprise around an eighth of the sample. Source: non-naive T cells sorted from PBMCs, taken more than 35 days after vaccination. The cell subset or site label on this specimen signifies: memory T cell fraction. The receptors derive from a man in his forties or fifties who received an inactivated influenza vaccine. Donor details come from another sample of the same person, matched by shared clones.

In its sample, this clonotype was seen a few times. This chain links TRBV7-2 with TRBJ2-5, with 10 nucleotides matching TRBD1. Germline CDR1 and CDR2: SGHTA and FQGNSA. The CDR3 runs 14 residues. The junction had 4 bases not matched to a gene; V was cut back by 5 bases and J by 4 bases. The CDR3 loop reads CASSPRTGGETQYF. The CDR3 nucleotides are TGTGCCAGCAGCCCCAGGACAGGGGGAGAGACCCAGTACTTC.

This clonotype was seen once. The DNA of the CDR3 is TGCGCCAGCAGCCAAGGAAGGGGGGGAGAGACCCAGTACTTC. Protein product: CASSQGRGGETQYF. The chain joins TRBV4-1 to TRBJ2-5, with D possibly being TRBD2 (7 bases). The CDR3 is 14 residues long. V lost 1 base, J lost 4 bases, and 10 bases lay in between. The germline gives CDR1 MGHRA, CDR2 YSYEKL.

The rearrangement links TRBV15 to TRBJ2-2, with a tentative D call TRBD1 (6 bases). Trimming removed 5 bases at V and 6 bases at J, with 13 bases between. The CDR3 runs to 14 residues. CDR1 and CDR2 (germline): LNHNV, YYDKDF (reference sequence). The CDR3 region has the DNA TGTGCCACCAGCGGAGCAACAGGGCCCGGGGAGCTGTTTTTT. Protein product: CATSGATGPGELFF.